Listed here is a single T cell receptor beta chain. V lost 3 bases to trimming and J lost 3 bases, with 9 bases between them. Germline assignment: CDR1 SNHLY and CDR2 FYNNEI. The CDR3 sequence is 14 residues long. TCRdb re-derived calls from the RT-PCR reads in MiXCR, one entry per CDR3 protein. The sample holds around 600,000 distinct CDR3 sequences; around 11% are singletons and the top ten take roughly 9.6%. The data were obtained in a study of response to subunit inactivated influenza vaccine. A further study also used this sample, focusing on T cells expressing NK-cell markers. From that study: In generating TCR beta cDNA, 5'RACE template switching with UMIs was used. CD3+CD56+NKG2C+, CD3+CD56+NKG2C- and CD3+CD56-NKG2C+ T cells, once sorted, supplied the TCR beta repertoires. Each of roughly six donors carried dominant NKG2C+ clonotypes accounting for about 1.0-7.0% of CD8+ T cells. These clonotypes also led the CD3+CD56-NKG2C+ fraction in several donors.

The sequences come from PBMCs from blood, collected on the day of vaccination. The V and J genes are TRBV2 and TRBJ1-5; a weak D match, TRBD1 (5 bases). This receptor was taken from a man aged 45-65 years who received an inactivated influenza vaccine. The CDR3 bases are TGTGCCAGCAGTGAGGGGCAGAACAATCAGCCCCAGCATTTT. This gives the protein CASSEGQNNQPQHF.